This is a list of T cell receptor beta chains from one sample in a study of T-cell reconstitution after alpha-beta-depleted transplantation in children. Each CDR3 protein gets one entry after TCRdb re-called the PCR reads with MiXCR. The sample yields 45,000 to 55,000 distinct CDR3 sequences, 5% to 6.5% seen once. This specimen was PBMCs, mostly from graft donor cells, taken 60 days after TCRalphabeta/CD19-depleted stem cell transplant. The receptors derive from a female patient aged 2-9 years who had a stem cell transplant for aplastic anemia, so the T cells may come from the graft donor. The CDR3 runs from the conserved cysteine through the conserved F or W. The D gene is left open where the match is weak. Size tells how often a clone was seen (once, few, many) or the class of an expanded clone, and some rows leave it out.

V	D	size	J	CDR3	DNA
TRBV7-2	TRBD2	many	TRBJ2-5	CASSSSGGPQETQYF	TGTGCCAGCAGTTCTAGCGGGGGCCCTCAAGAGACCCAGTACTTC
TRBV4-1	.	.	TRBJ2-5	CASSQVLGARAQETQYF	TGCGCCAGCAGCCAAGTCTTGGGGGCGAGAGCCCAAGAGACCCAGTACTTC
TRBV7-9	.	many	TRBJ2-5	CASSNFRQREETQYF	TGTGCCAGCAGCAATTTCCGACAGAGAGAAGAGACCCAGTACTTC
TRBV20-1	.	.	TRBJ1-5	CSARDHGSRPNQPQHF	TGCAGTGCTAGAGATCATGGAAGCCGTCCTAATCAGCCCCAGCATTTT
TRBV20-1	.	many	TRBJ2-3	CSAPLWRGNTDTQYF	TGCAGTGCTCCCTTGTGGAGGGGTAACACAGATACGCAGTATTTT
TRBV7-3	.	many	TRBJ1-1	CASSLTRLSNTEAFF	TGTGCCAGCAGCTTAACGAGGCTGTCGAACACTGAAGCTTTCTTT
TRBV20-1	.	many	TRBJ2-1	CSAISLDGTYNEQFF	TGCAGTGCCATCTCTCTAGACGGGACCTACAATGAGCAGTTCTTC
TRBV18	.	many	TRBJ2-7	CASSRGRADEQYF	TGTGCCAGCTCACGGGGTAGGGCTGACGAGCAGTACTTC
TRBV28	TRBD1	.	TRBJ1-5	CASSHPGQGPLGNQPQHF	TGTGCCAGCAGTCATCCGGGACAGGGCCCCCTAGGCAATCAGCCCCAGCATTTT
TRBV7-8	TRBD2	many	TRBJ2-5	CASSQSALAGMETQYF	TGTGCCAGCAGCCAAAGTGCACTAGCGGGAATGGAGACCCAGTACTTC
TRBV18	.	.	TRBJ1-3	CASSPSTGTSGNTIYF	TGTGCCAGCTCACCATCTACAGGGACCTCTGGAAACACCATATATTTT
TRBV6-5	.	few	TRBJ2-7	CASSYGQGFYEQYF	TGTGCCAGCAGTTACGGTCAGGGGTTCTACGAGCAGTACTTC
TRBV5-1	TRBD1	few	TRBJ2-2	CASSLEAGGVNTGELFF	TGCGCCAGCAGCTTGGAGGCAGGGGGCGTAAACACCGGGGAGCTGTTTTTT
TRBV7-2	TRBD2	many	TRBJ2-3	CASSVASGGDTQYF	TGTGCCAGCAGCGTCGCTAGCGGGGGGGATACGCAGTATTTT
TRBV29-1	.	many	TRBJ2-1	CSVKRGGSEQFF	TGCAGCGTAAAGAGGGGGGGCAGCGAGCAGTTCTTC
TRBV15	TRBD1	many	TRBJ1-1	CATKGRGLTEAFF	TGTGCCACCAAGGGCAGGGGGCTTACTGAAGCTTTCTTT
TRBV20-1	.	many	TRBJ2-7	CSASPISYEQYF	TGCAGTGCTAGTCCGATTTCCTACGAGCAGTACTTC
TRBV7-8	TRBD1	many	TRBJ2-7	CASSLGGPGQPYEQYF	TGTGCCAGCAGCTTAGGGGGACCGGGACAGCCCTACGAGCAGTACTTC
TRBV2	.	many	TRBJ2-3	CASSEKYTQYF	TGTGCCAGCAGTGAAAAGTATACGCAGTATTTT
TRBV7-2	.	many	TRBJ2-3	CASSPHEGTDTQYF	TGTGCCAGCAGCCCCCATGAGGGAACAGATACGCAGTATTTT
TRBV20-1	TRBD2	many	TRBJ2-1	CSASPGLGDNEQFF	TGCAGTGCTTCTCCGGGACTAGGAGACAATGAGCAGTTCTTC
TRBV18	TRBD1	.	TRBJ2-3	CASSLRDRGDTQYF	TGTGCCAGCTCACTCCGGGACAGGGGAGATACGCAGTATTTT
TRBV3-1	.	.	TRBJ2-6	CASSQAGWGVLTF	TGTGCCAGCAGCCAAGCCGGCTGGGGCGTCCTGACTTTC
TRBV20-1	.	many	TRBJ2-7	CSARDQGHEQYF	TGCAGTGCTAGAGATCAAGGCCACGAGCAGTACTTC